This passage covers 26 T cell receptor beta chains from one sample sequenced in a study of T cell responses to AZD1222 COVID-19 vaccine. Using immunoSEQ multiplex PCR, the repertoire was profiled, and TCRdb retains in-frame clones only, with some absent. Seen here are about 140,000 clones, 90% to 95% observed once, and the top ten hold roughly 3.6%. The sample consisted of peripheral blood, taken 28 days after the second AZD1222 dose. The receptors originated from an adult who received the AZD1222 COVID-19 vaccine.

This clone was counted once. DNA of the CDR3: TGTGCCAGCTCACCATTAGAGACAGGGGCCTACGAGCAGTACTTC. Its translation is CASSPLETGAYEQYF. The chain links TRBV18 to TRBJ2-7, with TRBD1 matching over 8 bases. The CDR3 sequence is 15 residues long. Germline loops: CDR1 KGHSH, CDR2 LQKENI. The V segment lost 2 bases and the J segment 2 bases; nucleotides outside the gene matches: 5.

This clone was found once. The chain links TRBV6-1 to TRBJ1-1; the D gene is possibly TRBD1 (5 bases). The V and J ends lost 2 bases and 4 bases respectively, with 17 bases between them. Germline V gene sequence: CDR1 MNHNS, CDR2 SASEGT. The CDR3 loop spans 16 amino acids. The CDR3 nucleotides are TGTGCCAGCAGTGAAACCCCACAGGATGGGGGCACTGAAGCTTTCTTT. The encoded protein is CASSETPQDGGTEAFF.

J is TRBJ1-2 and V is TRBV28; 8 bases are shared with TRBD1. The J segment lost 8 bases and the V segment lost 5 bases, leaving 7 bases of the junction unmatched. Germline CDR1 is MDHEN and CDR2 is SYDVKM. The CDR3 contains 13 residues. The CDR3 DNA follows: TGTGCCAGCAGTAGGGTGACAGGGGTGGGCTACACCTTC. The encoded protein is CASSRVTGVGYTF.

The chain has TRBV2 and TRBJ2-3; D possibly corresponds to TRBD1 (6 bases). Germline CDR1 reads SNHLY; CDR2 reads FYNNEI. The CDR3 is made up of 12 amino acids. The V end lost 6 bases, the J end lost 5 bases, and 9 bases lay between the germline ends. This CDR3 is CASRQGVDTQYF. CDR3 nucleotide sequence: TGTGCCAGCAGACAGGGAGTAGATACGCAGTATTTT.

CDR3 region: CASSSDRVSSGNTIYF. DNA for the CDR3: TGTGCCAGCAGCTCGGACAGGGTGAGCTCTGGAAACACCATATATTTT. This chain connects TRBV7-2 to TRBJ1-3; 8 bases are shared with TRBD1. With V trimmed by 4 bases and J by 0 bases, 5 bases remained unmatched. Germline values: CDR1 SGHTA, CDR2 FQGNSA. The CDR3 totals 16 residues.

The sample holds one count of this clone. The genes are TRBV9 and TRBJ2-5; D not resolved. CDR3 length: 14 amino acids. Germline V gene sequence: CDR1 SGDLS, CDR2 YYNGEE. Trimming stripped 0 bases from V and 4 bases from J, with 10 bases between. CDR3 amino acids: CASSVARAGETQYF. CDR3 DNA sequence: TGTGCCAGCAGCGTAGCCCGGGCCGGAGAGACCCAGTACTTC.

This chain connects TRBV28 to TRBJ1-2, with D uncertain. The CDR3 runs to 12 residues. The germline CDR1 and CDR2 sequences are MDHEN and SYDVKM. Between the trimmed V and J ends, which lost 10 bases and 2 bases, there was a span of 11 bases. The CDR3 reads CATTGPNYGYTF. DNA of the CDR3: TGTGCCACCACGGGCCCAAACTATGGCTACACCTTC.

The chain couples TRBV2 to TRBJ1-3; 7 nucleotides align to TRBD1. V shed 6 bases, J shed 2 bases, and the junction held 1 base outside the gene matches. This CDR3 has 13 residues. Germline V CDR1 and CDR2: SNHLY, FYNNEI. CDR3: CASRGTAGNTIYF. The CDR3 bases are TGTGCCAGCAGAGGGACAGCTGGAAACACCATATATTTT. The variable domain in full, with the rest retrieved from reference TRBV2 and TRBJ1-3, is EPEVTQTPSHQVTQMGQEVILRCVPISNHLYFYWYRQILGQKVEFLVSFYNNEISEKSEIFDDQFSVERPDGSNFTLKIRSTKLEDSAMYFCASRGTAGNTIYFGEGSWLTVV.

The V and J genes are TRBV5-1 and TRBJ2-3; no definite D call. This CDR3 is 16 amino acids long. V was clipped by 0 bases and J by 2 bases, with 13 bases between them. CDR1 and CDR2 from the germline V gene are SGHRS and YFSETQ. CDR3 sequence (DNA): TGCGCCAGCAGCTTGGCCTTTCAGGAAGACACAGATACGCAGTATTTT. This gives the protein CASSLAFQEDTDTQYF.

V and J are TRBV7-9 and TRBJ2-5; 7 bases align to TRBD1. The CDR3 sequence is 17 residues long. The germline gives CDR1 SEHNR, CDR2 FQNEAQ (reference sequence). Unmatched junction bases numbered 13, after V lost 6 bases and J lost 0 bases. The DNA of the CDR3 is TGTGCCAGCAGTGGGACAGAACCCGACTTCTACCAAGAGACCCAGTACTTC. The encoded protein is CASSGTEPDFYQETQYF.

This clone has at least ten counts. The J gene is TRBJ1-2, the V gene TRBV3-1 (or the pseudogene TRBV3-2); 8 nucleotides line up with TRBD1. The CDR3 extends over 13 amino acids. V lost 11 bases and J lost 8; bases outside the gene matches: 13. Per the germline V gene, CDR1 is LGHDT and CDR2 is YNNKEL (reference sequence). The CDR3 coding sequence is TGTGCCGGCTCAGGGGGCGCGGGGAGAGGCTACACCTTC. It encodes CAGSGGAGRGYTF.

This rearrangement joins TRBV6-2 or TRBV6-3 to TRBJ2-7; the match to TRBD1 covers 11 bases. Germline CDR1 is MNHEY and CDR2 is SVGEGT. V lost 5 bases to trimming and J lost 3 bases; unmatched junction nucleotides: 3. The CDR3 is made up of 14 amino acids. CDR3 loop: CASSGTGGIYEQYF. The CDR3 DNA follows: TGTGCCAGCAGTGGGACAGGGGGTATCTACGAGCAGTACTTC.

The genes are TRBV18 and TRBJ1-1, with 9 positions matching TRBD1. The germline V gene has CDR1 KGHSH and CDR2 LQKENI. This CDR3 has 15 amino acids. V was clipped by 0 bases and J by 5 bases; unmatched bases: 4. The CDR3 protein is CASSPPRDRVTEAFF. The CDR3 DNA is TGTGCCAGCTCACCACCGAGGGACAGGGTGACTGAAGCTTTCTTT.

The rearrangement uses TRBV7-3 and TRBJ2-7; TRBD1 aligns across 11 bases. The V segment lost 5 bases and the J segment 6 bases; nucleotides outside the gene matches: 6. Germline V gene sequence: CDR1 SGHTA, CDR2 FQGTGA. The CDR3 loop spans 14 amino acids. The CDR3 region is CASSPGTGGGEQYF. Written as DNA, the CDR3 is TGTGCCAGCAGCCCGGGGACAGGGGGAGGCGAGCAGTACTTC.

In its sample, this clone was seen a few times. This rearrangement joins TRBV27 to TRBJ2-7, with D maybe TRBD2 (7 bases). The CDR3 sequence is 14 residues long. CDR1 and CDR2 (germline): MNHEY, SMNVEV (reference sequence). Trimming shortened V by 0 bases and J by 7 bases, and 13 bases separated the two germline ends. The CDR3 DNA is TGTGCCAGCAGTTTATCGCGGGGGCTCGGGGAGCAGTACTTC. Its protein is CASSLSRGLGEQYF.

The CDR3 protein is CASSVSGHSVGQETQYF. The CDR3 region has the DNA TGTGCCAGCAGCGTATCGGGACATTCAGTGGGCCAAGAGACCCAGTACTTC. The J gene is TRBJ2-5, the V gene TRBV9; D is perhaps TRBD1 (6 bases). Germline CDR1 is SGDLS and CDR2 is YYNGEE. CDR3 length: 17 residues. The germline V and J ends were trimmed by 1 base and 1 base, with 17 bases remaining between them.

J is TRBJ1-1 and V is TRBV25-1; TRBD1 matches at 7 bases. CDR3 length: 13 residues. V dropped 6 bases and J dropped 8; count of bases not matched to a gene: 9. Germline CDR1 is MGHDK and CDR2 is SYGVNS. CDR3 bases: TGTGCCAGCAGGCAAGGGACAGTTGGGGAAGCTTTCTTT. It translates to CASRQGTVGEAFF.

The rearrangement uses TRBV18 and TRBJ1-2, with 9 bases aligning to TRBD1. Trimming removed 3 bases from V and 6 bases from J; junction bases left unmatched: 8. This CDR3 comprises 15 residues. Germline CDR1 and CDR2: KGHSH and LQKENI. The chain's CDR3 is CASSPNPQGAHGYTF. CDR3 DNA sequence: TGTGCCAGCTCACCGAACCCACAGGGGGCGCATGGCTACACCTTC. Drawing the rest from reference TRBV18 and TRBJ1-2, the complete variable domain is NAGVMQNPRHLVRRRGQEARLRCSPMKGHSHVYWYRQLPEEGLKFMVYLQKENIIDESGMPKERFSAEFPKEGPSILRIQQVVRGDSAAYFCASSPNPQGAHGYTFGSGTRLTVV.

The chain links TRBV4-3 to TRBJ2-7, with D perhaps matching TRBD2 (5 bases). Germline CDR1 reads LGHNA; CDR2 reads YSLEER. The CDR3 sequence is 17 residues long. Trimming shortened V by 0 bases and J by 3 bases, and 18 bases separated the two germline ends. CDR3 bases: TGCGCCAGCAGCCAAGAATTTAAGGCTAGCACATACTACGAGCAGTACTTC. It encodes CASSQEFKASTYYEQYF.

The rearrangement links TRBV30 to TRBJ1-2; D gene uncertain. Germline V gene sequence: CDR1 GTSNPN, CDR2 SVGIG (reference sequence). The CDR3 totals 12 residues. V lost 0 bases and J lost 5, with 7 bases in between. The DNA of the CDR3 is TGTGCCTGGAGTGTGACGACGTATGGCTACACCTTC. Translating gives CAWSVTTYGYTF.

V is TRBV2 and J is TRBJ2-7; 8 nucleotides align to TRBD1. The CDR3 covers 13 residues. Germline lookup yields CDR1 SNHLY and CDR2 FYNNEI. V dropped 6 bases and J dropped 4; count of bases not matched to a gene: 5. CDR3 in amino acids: CASRGTGGYEQYF. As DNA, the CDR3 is TGTGCCAGCAGGGGAACAGGGGGATACGAGCAGTACTTC.

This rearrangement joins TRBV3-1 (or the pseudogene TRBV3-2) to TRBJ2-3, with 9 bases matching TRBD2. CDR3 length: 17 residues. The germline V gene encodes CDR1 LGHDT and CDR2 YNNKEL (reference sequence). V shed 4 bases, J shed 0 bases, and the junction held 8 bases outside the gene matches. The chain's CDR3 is CASSRGTSWRSTDTQYF. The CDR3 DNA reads TGTGCCAGCAGCCGGGGGACTAGCTGGCGTAGCACAGATACGCAGTATTTT.

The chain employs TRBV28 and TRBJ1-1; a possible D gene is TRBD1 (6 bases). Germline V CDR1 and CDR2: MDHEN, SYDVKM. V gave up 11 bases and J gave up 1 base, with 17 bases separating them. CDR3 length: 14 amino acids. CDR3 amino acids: CALGQGNRNTEAFF. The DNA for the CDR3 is TGTGCCCTCGGGCAGGGGAATCGGAACACTGAAGCTTTCTTT.

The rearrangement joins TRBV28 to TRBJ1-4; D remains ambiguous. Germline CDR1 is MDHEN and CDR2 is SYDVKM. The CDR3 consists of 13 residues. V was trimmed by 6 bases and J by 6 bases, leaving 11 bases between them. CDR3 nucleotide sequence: TGTGCCAGCAGCCCCGACCTGTATGAAAAACTGTTTTTT. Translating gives CASSPDLYEKLFF.

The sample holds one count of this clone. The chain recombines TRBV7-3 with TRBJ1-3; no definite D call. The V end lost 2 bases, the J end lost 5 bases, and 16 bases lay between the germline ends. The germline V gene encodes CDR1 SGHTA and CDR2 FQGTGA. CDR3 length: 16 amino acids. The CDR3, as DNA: TGTGCCAGCAGCTTACCGTCACCCTCTGGGAGAAACACCATATATTTT. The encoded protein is CASSLPSPSGRNTIYF.

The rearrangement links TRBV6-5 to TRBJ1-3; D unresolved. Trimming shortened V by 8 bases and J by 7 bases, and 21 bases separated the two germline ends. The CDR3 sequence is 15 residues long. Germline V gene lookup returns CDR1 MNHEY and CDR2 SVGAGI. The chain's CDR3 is CASRGQSGIINTIYF. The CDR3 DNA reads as TGTGCCAGCCGAGGGCAGTCCGGGATCATCAACACCATATATTTT.